One sample yielded the 23 T cell receptor beta chains listed below, sequenced in a study of CD8+ T cells in alopecia areata. Extracted RNA was reverse transcribed, and the resulting cDNA served as sequencing template. Data came from immunoSEQ multiplex PCR; TCRdb stores just in-frame clones and leaves some out. Here the sample spans 150,000 or so clones, 70% to 90% being singletons. Stated treatment: oral pan-JAK inhibitor, 5-10 mg twice daily. The starting material was CD8+ T cells sorted from blood, obtained at week 4, from a patient treated with tofacitinib. The receptors originated from a human donor with alopecia areata.

This chain connects TRBV30 to TRBJ2-7; 12 bases agree with TRBD2. Germline V gives CDR1 GTSNPN, CDR2 SVGIG (reference sequence). The CDR3 spans 13 residues. Trimming took 3 bases from V and 5 from J; bases not matched to a gene: 2. CDR3 amino acids: CAWRTSGGNEQYF. CDR3 DNA sequence: TGTGCCTGGAGGACTAGCGGGGGAAACGAGCAGTACTTC.

The chain links TRBV27 to TRBJ2-3, with D possibly matching TRBD1 (7 bases). Germline loops: CDR1 MNHEY, CDR2 SMNVEV (reference sequence). The CDR3 is made up of 13 amino acids. Trimming took off 5 bases at V and 6 bases at J, with 12 bases between the two ends. CDR3 region: CASSTPGGDTQYF. Here the CDR3 DNA reads TGTGCCAGCAGTACCCCAGGGGGGGATACGCAGTATTTT.

This chain links TRBV5-6 with TRBJ1-1, with D perhaps matching TRBD1 (5 bases). Per germline, CDR1 SGHDT and CDR2 YYEEEE. The CDR3 sequence is 16 residues long. The ends were cut back, 4 bases at V and 2 bases at J, with 18 bases in the middle. In DNA, the CDR3 is TGTGCCAGCAGCCCTTGGTCGCGACAGTCTAACACTGAAGCTTTCTTT. Its protein product is CASSPWSRQSNTEAFF.

The chain joins TRBV29-1 to TRBJ2-6; D is possibly TRBD1 or TRBD2 (5 bases each). V was pared by 0 bases and J by 0 bases, with 15 bases between. The CDR3 is 18 residues long. CDR1 and CDR2 from the germline V gene are SQVTM and ANQGSEA. The CDR3 region has the DNA TGCAGCGTTGAAGAGTGGGCAGGGACCAACTCTGGGGCCAACGTCCTGACTTTC. Protein product: CSVEEWAGTNSGANVLTF. Full variable domain (missing parts from reference TRBV29-1 and TRBJ2-6): SAVISQKPSRDICQRGTSLTIQCQVDSQVTMMFWYRQQPGQSLTLIATANQGSEATYESGFVIDKFPISRPNLTFSTLTVSNMSPEDSSIYLCSVEEWAGTNSGANVLTFGAGSRLTVL.

The DNA for the CDR3 is TGCGCCAGCAGCCGCCGAGGGGGAACGGGAAACACCATATATTTT. Protein product: CASSRRGGTGNTIYF. The chain couples TRBV4-1 to TRBJ1-3; a possible D gene is TRBD1 (6 bases). This CDR3 is 15 amino acids long. In germline, CDR1 is MGHRA, CDR2 YSYEKL. Deletions cut 4 bases from V and 4 bases from J, with 14 bases between.

This chain uses TRBV6-5 with TRBJ2-2; no clear D gene. Germline CDR1 and CDR2: MNHEY and SVGAGI. This CDR3 contains 14 residues. V lost 2 bases and J 0 bases, leaving 4 bases between the germline ends. CDR3 nucleotides: TGTGCCAGCAGTTACGGGGCGAACACCGGGGAGCTGTTTTTT. Translated, it gives CASSYGANTGELFF.

This chain links TRBV13 with TRBJ1-1; D is perhaps TRBD1 (5 bases). Germline V gives CDR1 PRHDT, CDR2 FYEKMQ (reference sequence). Trimming cost V 8 bases and J 4 bases, with 20 bases left between them. CDR3 length equals 15 residues. The CDR3 region is CASSRGAFDITEAFF. CDR3 DNA sequence: TGTGCCAGCTCCCGTGGGGCTTTTGACATCACTGAAGCTTTCTTT.

DNA of the CDR3: TGTGCCAGCAGCTTAGCGAGGTCCAGGGGTGGAACAGATACGCAGTATTTT. It specifies CASSLARSRGGTDTQYF. The rearrangement uses TRBV7-9 and TRBJ2-3; a weak D match, TRBD1 (6 bases). From germline, CDR1 is SEHNR and CDR2 FQNEAQ (reference sequence). The germline V and J ends were trimmed by 0 bases and 3 bases, with 16 bases remaining between them. The CDR3 runs to 17 residues.

The CDR3: CASSPWGSTDTQYF. The CDR3 bases are TGCGCCAGCAGCCCTTGGGGCAGCACAGATACGCAGTATTTT. The rearrangement uses TRBV5-1 and TRBJ2-3, with D possibly TRBD1 on 5 matching bases. V was cut by 4 bases and J by 0 bases, with 9 bases left in between. The CDR3 runs to 14 residues. CDR1 is SGHRS and CDR2 is YFSETQ in the germline V gene.

The V call is TRBV7-2, the J call TRBJ2-2; 7 nucleotides agree with TRBD1. The CDR3 runs to 14 residues. The germline V gene has CDR1 SGHTA and CDR2 FQGNSA. Losses at the gene ends were 3 bases for V and 5 bases for J; bases not matched to a gene: 3. In DNA, the CDR3 is TGTGCCAGCAGCTTGCAGGGGGTTACCGGGGAGCTGTTTTTT. Its protein product is CASSLQGVTGELFF. The variable domain in full, with the rest retrieved from reference TRBV7-2 and TRBJ2-2, is GAGVSQSPSNKVTEKGKDVELRCDPISGHTALYWYRQSLGQGLEFLIYFQGNSAPDKSGLPSDRFSAERTGGSVSTLTIQRTQQEDSAVYLCASSLQGVTGELFFGEGSRLTVL.

This chain joins TRBV5-4 and TRBJ2-3, with 9 bases matching TRBD2. This CDR3 region has 17 residues. Germline V gene data show CDR1 as SGHNT and CDR2 as YYREEE (reference sequence). Losses at the gene ends were 0 bases for V and 6 bases for J; bases not matched to a gene: 11. CDR3 nucleotide sequence: TGTGCCAGCAGCTTGGTCGGAGCGGGAGGACTTCTCGATACGCAGTATTTT. Translated: CASSLVGAGGLLDTQYF.

The chain recombines TRBV30 with TRBJ2-1; D gene ambiguous. Germline values: CDR1 GTSNPN, CDR2 SVGIG (reference sequence). The length of the CDR3 is 12 residues. V shed 4 bases and J shed 8 bases, with 12 bases lying between them. CDR3: CAWKKGLDEQFF. The CDR3 DNA follows: TGTGCCTGGAAGAAAGGGCTGGATGAGCAGTTCTTC.

CDR3 sequence reads: CASMGQINTGELFF. In DNA, the CDR3 is TGTGCCAGCATGGGGCAGATAAACACCGGGGAGCTGTTTTTT. This chain joins TRBV2 and TRBJ2-2, with D perhaps matching TRBD1 (5 bases). The CDR3 is made up of 14 amino acids. Germline CDR1 SNHLY, CDR2 FYNNEI. Trimming pared 7 bases from V and 2 bases from J, leaving 11 bases between.

The genes are TRBV27 and TRBJ1-1; no definite D call. Trimming removed 4 bases at V and 1 base at J, with 13 bases between. The CDR3 consists of 15 residues. CDR1 and CDR2 (germline): MNHEY, SMNVEV (reference sequence). CDR3: CASSSRQGRNTEAFF. As DNA, the CDR3 is TGTGCCAGCAGTTCCCGGCAAGGGCGGAACACTGAAGCTTTCTTT.

This clone was counted once. The chain joins TRBV6-6 to TRBJ1-1, with D possibly being TRBD1 (6 bases). Trimming stripped 0 bases from V and 1 base from J, with 12 bases between. The germline CDR1 and CDR2 sequences are MNHNY and SVGAGI (reference sequence). The CDR3 runs 16 residues. CDR3 loop: CASSYSVGGENTEAFF. DNA for the CDR3: TGTGCCAGCAGTTACTCAGTAGGGGGGGAGAACACTGAAGCTTTCTTT.

A few counts support this clone. The V and J genes are TRBV6-5 and TRBJ2-1; TRBD2 matches 10 bases. V shed 5 bases and J 4 bases; nucleotides not matched to a gene: 5. This CDR3 has 15 residues. From germline, CDR1 is MNHEY and CDR2 SVGAGI. CDR3 sequence reads: CASSRLAGIYNEQFF. The CDR3, as DNA: TGTGCCAGCAGTCGACTAGCGGGCATTTACAATGAGCAGTTCTTC.

CDR3 in amino acids: CASMRDLSKVQFF. In DNA, the CDR3 is TGTGCCAGCATGAGGGACCTCTCAAAGGTGCAGTTCTTC. V is TRBV27 and J is TRBJ2-1, with D perhaps matching TRBD1 or TRBD2 (5 bases each). This CDR3 has 13 amino acids. V shed 7 bases and J shed 12 bases, with 19 bases lying between them. Germline CDR1 reads MNHEY; CDR2 reads SMNVEV (reference sequence).

The CDR3 region is CASSSPFEAFF. In DNA form, the CDR3 reads TGTGCCAGCAGCTCCCCCTTTGAAGCTTTCTTT. The chain recombines TRBV7-2 with TRBJ1-1; D not resolved. Germline assignment: CDR1 SGHTA and CDR2 FQGNSA. V was trimmed by 4 bases and J by 7 bases, leaving 7 bases between them. This CDR3 has 11 residues.

V gene TRBV27 combines with J gene TRBJ1-2; no definite D call. Germline V gene lookup returns CDR1 MNHEY and CDR2 SMNVEV (reference sequence). V was pared by 4 bases and J by 7 bases, with 10 bases between. The CDR3 has 12 residues. This CDR3 reads CASSSGPGGYTF. CDR3 DNA: TGTGCCAGCAGTTCGGGCCCGGGTGGCTACACCTTC.

V and J are TRBV27 and TRBJ2-3; the match to TRBD2 covers 8 bases. The ends lost 7 bases at V and 3 bases at J; junction bases unmatched: 3. Per germline, CDR1 MNHEY and CDR2 SMNVEV (reference sequence). The CDR3 consists of 13 residues. In DNA, the CDR3 is TGTGCCAGCAATACGGGGGGGACAGATACGCAGTATTTT. Protein sequence: CASNTGGTDTQYF.

V is TRBV27 and J is TRBJ1-5, with 7 bases lining up with TRBD1. Looked up from germline, CDR1 is MNHEY and CDR2 is SMNVEV (reference sequence). The CDR3 is 14 residues long. After removal of 8 bases from V and 6 bases from J, the junction contained 10 bases not matched to a gene. CDR3 region: CASSVGGAGQPQHF. The CDR3 nucleotides are TGTGCCAGCTCGGTAGGGGGCGCGGGTCAGCCCCAGCATTTT.

This chain uses TRBV19 with TRBJ2-2; a weak D match, TRBD2 (5 bases). Trimming stripped 7 bases from V and 4 bases from J, with 7 bases between. Germline V gives CDR1 LNHDA, CDR2 SQIVND (reference sequence). This CDR3 is 12 amino acids long. The DNA for the CDR3 is TGTGCCAGTAATGAGGGCACCGGGGAGCTGTTTTTT. It codes for CASNEGTGELFF. The whole variable domain, filled in from reference TRBV19 and TRBJ2-2, reads DGGITQSPKYLFRKEGQNVTLSCEQNLNHDAMYWYRQDPGQGLRLIYYSQIVNDFQKGDIAEGYSVSREKKESFPLTVTSAQKNPTAFYLCASNEGTGELFFGEGSRLTVL.

The chain couples TRBV7-9 to TRBJ2-5; TRBD2 matches 11 bases. The CDR3 contains 17 residues. The germline gives CDR1 SEHNR, CDR2 FQNEAQ (reference sequence). The J segment lost 4 bases and the V segment lost 4 bases, leaving 11 bases of the junction unmatched. The CDR3 region is CASSSTSSGRARETQYF. Here the CDR3 DNA reads TGTGCCAGCAGCTCAACCAGTAGCGGGAGGGCGAGAGAGACCCAGTACTTC.